Each of the 17 T cell receptor beta chains below was sequenced from the same sample in a study of OX40 agonist ivuxolimab in advanced cancers. Receptor amplification or capture employed the immunoSEQ multiplex PCR assay. TCRdb mirrors the immuneACCESS table, restricted to in-frame sequences. Some clones are absent from its copies; in checked studies, under half trace to an unresolved V gene, and the reason for the others is unknown. The sample table records over 45,000 clones; over 90% of these occur just once. The top ten clones comprise 15% to 20% of the sample. The input for sequencing was CD4+ or CD8+ T cells sorted from blood, taken in a trial of the OX40 agonist ivuxolimab. The receptor source for this set is an adult with an advanced solid tumor such as melanoma, head and neck, liver or kidney cancer.

The chain is built from TRBV28 and TRBJ1-5, with TRBD1 matching 7 bases. There are 15 residues in the CDR3. CDR1 is MDHEN, CDR2 SYDVKM, per germline. V was pared by 4 bases and J by 5 bases, with 8 bases of the junction left unmatched. CDR3 bases: TGTGCCAGCAGTTCTGATTACAGGGGCGATCAGCCCCAGCATTTT. Protein product: CASSSDYRGDQPQHF.

J is TRBJ2-1 and V is TRBV19; TRBD2 agrees at 9 bases. The CDR3 has 15 amino acids. The V gene end was trimmed by 5 bases and the J gene end by 4 bases; junction bases not matched to a gene: 6. Germline-derived CDR1 and CDR2 are LNHDA and SQIVND (reference sequence). CDR3 sequence reads: CASSAASGKYNEQFF. In DNA, the CDR3 is TGTGCCAGTAGTGCGGCTAGCGGGAAGTACAATGAGCAGTTCTTC. Looking up the rest from reference TRBV19 and TRBJ2-1 gives the full variable domain: DGGITQSPKYLFRKEGQNVTLSCEQNLNHDAMYWYRQDPGQGLRLIYYSQIVNDFQKGDIAEGYSVSREKKESFPLTVTSAQKNPTAFYLCASSAASGKYNEQFFGPGTRLTVL.

The chain joins TRBV28 to TRBJ2-3; the D gene is possibly TRBD1 (6 bases). Trimming removed 5 bases at V and 0 bases at J, with 12 bases between. The CDR3 consists of 15 residues. Germline V gene lookup returns CDR1 MDHEN and CDR2 SYDVKM. The CDR3 nucleotides are TGTGCCAGCAGTATTTACAGGGCTAGCACAGATACGCAGTATTTT. The encoded protein is CASSIYRASTDTQYF.

This rearrangement joins TRBV4-3 to TRBJ2-7; either TRBD1 or TRBD2 may fit D (6 bases each). This CDR3 spans 15 amino acids. Per germline, CDR1 LGHNA and CDR2 YSLEER. V lost 4 bases and J 6 bases, leaving 19 bases between the germline ends. CDR3 nucleotide sequence: TGCGCCAGCAGCCTAAGCGGGCAGGGGAGGACCGAGCAGTACTTC. Amino acid sequence: CASSLSGQGRTEQYF.

The rearrangement joins TRBV7-9 to TRBJ2-2, with a tentative D call TRBD2 (5 bases). CDR3 size: 13 residues. Trimming left V 4 bases short and J 6 bases short, with 9 bases between. Germline CDR1 and CDR2: SEHNR and FQNEAQ (reference sequence). Here the CDR3 DNA reads TGTGCCAGCAGCTCCGGGGAGTCCGGGGAGCTGTTTTTT. It codes for CASSSGESGELFF.

The chain is built from TRBV9 and TRBJ2-7, with D hard to call. The V end lost 0 bases, the J end lost 0 bases, and 10 bases lay between the germline ends. The CDR3 sequence is 15 residues long. Germline lookup yields CDR1 SGDLS and CDR2 YYNGEE. The CDR3 loop reads CASSVEASSSYEQYF. CDR3 sequence (DNA): TGTGCCAGCAGCGTAGAAGCCAGTTCCTCCTACGAGCAGTACTTC. The complete variable domain, with remaining parts taken from reference TRBV9 and TRBJ2-7, reads DSGVTQTPKHLITATGQRVTLRCSPRSGDLSVYWYQQSLDQGLQFLIQYYNGEERAKGNILERFSAQQFPDLHSELNLSSLELGDSALYFCASSVEASSSYEQYFGPGTRLTVT.

V gene TRBV10-3 combines with J gene TRBJ2-7; D unclear. The CDR3 sequence is 15 residues long. V was clipped by 0 bases and J by 4 bases, with 13 bases between them. CDR1 ENHRY and CDR2 SYGVKD come from the germline V gene. CDR3 in DNA: TGTGCCATCAGTGAGTCGAGAAGTAAGGGATACGAGCAGTACTTC. This encodes CAISESRSKGYEQYF.

V usage is TRBV4-1 and J usage is TRBJ1-4, with TRBD1 as a possible D gene (5 bases). CDR3 length equals 16 residues. V lost 1 base, J lost 5 bases, and 14 bases lay in between. CDR1 is MGHRA and CDR2 is YSYEKL in the germline V gene. CDR3 DNA sequence: TGCGCCAGCAGCCAAGGTTCATGGGGGAGCAATGAAAAACTGTTTTTT. Translating gives CASSQGSWGSNEKLFF.

V gene TRBV28 combines with J gene TRBJ1-5, with unresolved D. This CDR3 has 15 residues. Germline assignment: CDR1 MDHEN and CDR2 SYDVKM. The germline V and J ends were trimmed by 1 base and 5 bases, with 12 bases remaining between them. The CDR3 here is CASSLSLGHDQPQHF. CDR3 sequence (DNA): TGTGCCAGCAGTTTATCACTAGGGCACGATCAGCCCCAGCATTTT.

The chain has TRBV7-9 and TRBJ2-3; a weak D match, TRBD2 (6 bases). The CDR3 contains 18 residues. Per germline, CDR1 SEHNR and CDR2 FQNEAQ (reference sequence). V shed 4 bases and J shed 4 bases, with 24 bases lying between them. The CDR3 is CASSSSILAREVADTQYF. CDR3 nucleotide sequence: TGTGCCAGCAGCTCCTCCATTTTAGCGAGGGAGGTCGCAGATACGCAGTATTTT.

This clone was found once. The chain combines TRBV5-4 with TRBJ2-1; 7 bases agree with TRBD1. The trim removed 4 bases at V and 0 bases at J, leaving 4 bases unmatched. CDR1 is SGHNT and CDR2 is YYREEE in the germline V gene (reference sequence). The CDR3 runs 15 residues. CDR3 loop: CASSPGQSSYNEQFF. For the CDR3, the DNA is TGTGCCAGCAGCCCGGGACAGAGCTCCTACAATGAGCAGTTCTTC.

This chain joins TRBV30 and TRBJ1-2; TRBD1 matches at 9 bases. CDR1 and CDR2 from the germline V gene are GTSNPN and SVGIG (reference sequence). The CDR3 has 13 residues. V trimming: 8 bases; J trimming: 7 bases; junction bases outside the gene matches: 11. CDR3 region: CARYRGQGTGYTF. The CDR3 nucleotides are TGTGCCAGGTACCGGGGACAGGGAACTGGCTACACCTTC.

The chain joins TRBV9 to TRBJ1-1; weak D call: TRBD1 (6 bases). Trimming pared 0 bases from V and 1 base from J, leaving 10 bases between. CDR1 SGDLS and CDR2 YYNGEE come from the germline V gene. This CDR3 has 15 residues. The CDR3 sequence: CASSVDRTANTEAFF. The CDR3 DNA follows: TGTGCCAGCAGCGTAGATCGGACAGCGAACACTGAAGCTTTCTTT. The full variable domain, completed using reference TRBV9 and TRBJ1-1, is DSGVTQTPKHLITATGQRVTLRCSPRSGDLSVYWYQQSLDQGLQFLIQYYNGEERAKGNILERFSAQQFPDLHSELNLSSLELGDSALYFCASSVDRTANTEAFFGQGTRLTVV.

Here the CDR3 reads CASSLFGQKMDTQYF. CDR3 coding DNA: TGTGCCAGCAGCTTATTTGGACAGAAAATGGATACGCAGTATTTT. The J gene is TRBJ2-3, the V gene TRBV11-2; maybe TRBD1 (6 bases). The ends were cut back, 2 bases at V and 6 bases at J, with 15 bases in the middle. The germline CDR1 and CDR2 sequences are SGHAT and FQNNGV. The CDR3 contains 15 residues.

The V and J genes are TRBV30 and TRBJ2-7, with TRBD1 as a possible D gene (6 bases). The CDR3 contains 16 residues. The V end lost 3 bases, the J end lost 7 bases, and 25 bases lay between the germline ends. The V gene's germline CDR1 is GTSNPN and CDR2 SVGIG (reference sequence). CDR3 coding DNA: TGTGCCTGGAGGGGGGCATGGCGCCTCGACAGTATTGAGCAGTACTTC. It codes for CAWRGAWRLDSIEQYF. Drawing the rest from reference TRBV30 and TRBJ2-7, the complete variable domain is SQTIHQWPATLVQPVGSPLSLECTVEGTSNPNLYWYRQAAGRGLQLLFYSVGIGQISSEVPQNLSASRPQDRQFILSSKKLLLSDSGFYLCAWRGAWRLDSIEQYFGPGTRLTVT.

CDR3 residues: CASSASGDTQYF. Here the CDR3 DNA reads TGTGCCAGCAGCGCCTCCGGGGATACGCAGTATTTT. The V call is TRBV7-6, the J call TRBJ2-3; D is uncertain. V lost 5 bases to trimming and J lost 6 bases, with 9 bases between them. Germline V gene lookup returns CDR1 SGHVS and CDR2 FNYEAQ. The CDR3 spans 12 residues.

The V gene is TRBV4-1, the J gene TRBJ2-7; D is possibly TRBD1 or TRBD2 (6 bases each). CDR3 length: 16 residues. Trimming stripped 1 base from V and 4 bases from J, with 17 bases between. Germline-derived CDR1 and CDR2 are MGHRA and YSYEKL. CDR3 amino acids: CASSQVGGYLRYEQYF. CDR3 sequence (DNA): TGCGCCAGCAGCCAAGTAGGGGGGTATCTTCGATACGAGCAGTACTTC.